The 2 T cell receptor beta chains reported below all come from one sample, sequenced in a study of blood T cell repertoires in COVID-19. The protocol was immunoSEQ multiplex PCR, while the TCRdb copy is restricted to in-frame clones and leaves out a portion. The sample has some 400,000 clones, 81% seen once. The sequenced material came from peripheral blood. The receptors originated from a human donor with acute or convalescent COVID-19. The donor label of this sample is uncertain.

The chain links TRBV28 to TRBJ1-1; D gene ambiguous. V lost 3 bases to trimming and J lost 9 bases, with 8 bases between them. The CDR3 spans 11 residues. The germline V gene encodes CDR1 MDHEN and CDR2 SYDVKM. This CDR3 reads CASSFTEKAFF. CDR3 DNA: TGTGCCAGCAGTTTCACAGAGAAAGCTTTCTTT.

V and J are TRBV6-1 and TRBJ1-6; possible D gene TRBD1, 5 bases. The V gene's germline CDR1 is MNHNS and CDR2 SASEGT. The V gene lost 3 bases and the J gene lost 10 bases, with 28 bases spanning the gap. This CDR3 comprises 19 residues. The CDR3 region has the DNA TGTGCCAGCAGTGACAGTCGAGGTGGGAAGGGGCCGTTCCGATCACCCCTCCACTTT. This sequence encodes CASSDSRGGKGPFRSPLHF.